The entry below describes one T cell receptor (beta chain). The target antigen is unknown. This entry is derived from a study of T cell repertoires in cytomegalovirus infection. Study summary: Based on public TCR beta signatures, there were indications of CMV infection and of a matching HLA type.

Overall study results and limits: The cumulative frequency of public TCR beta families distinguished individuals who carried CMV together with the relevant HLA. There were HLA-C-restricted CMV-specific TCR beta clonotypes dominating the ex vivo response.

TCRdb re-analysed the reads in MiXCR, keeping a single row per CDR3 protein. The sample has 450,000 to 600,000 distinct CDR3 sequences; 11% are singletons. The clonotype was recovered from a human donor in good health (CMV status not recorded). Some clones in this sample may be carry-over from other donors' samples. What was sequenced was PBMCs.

CDR3 sequence (DNA): TGTGCCATCAGTGAGGGAGGGGACCCTAGCTCCTATAATTCACCCCTCCACTTT. This codes for CAISEGGDPSSYNSPLHF. V usage is TRBV10-3 and J usage is TRBJ1-6; possible D gene TRBD1, 5 bases. CDR1 and CDR2 (germline): ENHRY, SYGVKD. Trimming removed 2 bases at V and 0 bases at J, with 14 bases between. This CDR3 region has 18 residues.